A selection of T cell receptor beta chains follows, all from one sample in a study of blood T cell repertoires in COVID-19. Profiled with immunoSEQ multiplex PCR; TCRdb holds only in-frame clones, not every one. The table has roughly 42,000 clones, roughly three quarters seen once. The source material was peripheral blood. The receptor source for this set is a woman of 80 years or more with acute or convalescent COVID-19. The CDR3 runs from the conserved cysteine through the conserved F or W. Each record gives: J gene, clone size, V gene, D gene, CDR3 DNA, CDR3 protein. The D gene is left open where the match is weak. Where a row states a size, it is once, few, many or the class of an expanded clone; other rows omit it.

J: TRBJ1-2; size: .; V: TRBV21-1; D: .; DNA: TGTGCCAGCAGTTCGCAGGGGGTTAACTATGGCTACACCTTC; CDR3: CASSSQGVNYGYTF
J: TRBJ2-4; size: many; V: TRBV5-6; D: TRBD2; DNA: TGTGCCAGCAGTCGACTAGCGGGAGACAAAAACATTCAGTACTTC; CDR3: CASSRLAGDKNIQYF
J: TRBJ2-7; size: many; V: TRBV11-2; D: .; DNA: TGTGCCAGCAGCTTAGCTGGCCAACGTGAGCAGTACTTC; CDR3: CASSLAGQREQYF
J: TRBJ2-5; size: .; V: TRBV5-1; D: .; DNA: TGCGCCAGCAGCTTCGATGGGACACTCCAAGAGACCCAGTACTTC; CDR3: CASSFDGTLQETQYF
J: TRBJ2-6; size: .; V: TRBV11-2; D: .; DNA: TGTGCCAGCAGCTCCCCTCAGTACTCTGGGGCCAACGTCCTGACTTTC; CDR3: CASSSPQYSGANVLTF
J: TRBJ2-1; size: .; V: TRBV5-6; D: TRBD1; DNA: TGTGCCAGCAGCTTGAGGGGGCACGCCTACAATGAGCAGTTCTTC; CDR3: CASSLRGHAYNEQFF
J: TRBJ1-6; size: .; V: TRBV5-6; D: TRBD1; DNA: TGTGCCAGCAGCTTGGGCAGGGGGCGGCCCCCCCTCCACTTT; CDR3: CASSLGRGRPPLHF
J: TRBJ1-1; size: few; V: TRBV7-6; D: .; DNA: TGTGCCAGCAGCTTATTTCTTCAGGCCACTGAAGCTTTCTTT; CDR3: CASSLFLQATEAFF
J: TRBJ2-1; size: .; V: TRBV5-1; D: TRBD2; DNA: TGCGCCAGCAGCCTGGGACTAGCGGGAAGGGCCGTAAATGAGCAGTTCTTC; CDR3: CASSLGLAGRAVNEQFF
J: TRBJ1-1; size: .; V: TRBV9; D: .; DNA: TGTGCCAGCAGCTCCGCCGCACAACCCCGTTTGACTGAAGCTTTCTTT; CDR3: CASSSAAQPRLTEAFF
J: TRBJ1-2; size: .; V: TRBV29-1; D: .; DNA: TGCAGCGTTGAGGCGACAGCTAACTATGGCTACACCTTC; CDR3: CSVEATANYGYTF
J: TRBJ2-4; size: .; V: TRBV2; D: TRBD2; DNA: TGTGCCAGCAGTGAAGCAATGATAGCGGGTTCTGTTCAGTACTTC; CDR3: CASSEAMIAGSVQYF
J: TRBJ2-2; size: few; V: TRBV5-1; D: TRBD2; DNA: TGCGCCAGCCGCTTAGGACTAGCGAACACCGGGGAGCTGTTTTTT; CDR3: CASRLGLANTGELFF
J: TRBJ2-7; size: once; V: TRBV7-7; D: TRBD1; DNA: TGTGCTAGCAGCCTCGTTGGGACAGATCGGCAGTACTTC; CDR3: CASSLVGTDRQYF
J: TRBJ1-5; size: .; V: TRBV19; D: .; DNA: TGTGCCAGTAGCGCTCCGGGACTGATTCAGCCCCAGCATTTT; CDR3: CASSAPGLIQPQHF
J: TRBJ1-5; size: .; V: TRBV28; D: .; DNA: TGTGCCAGCAGTTTTCGAGGGTCCCAGCCCCAGCATTTT; CDR3: CASSFRGSQPQHF
J: TRBJ2-1; size: .; V: TRBV6-5; D: TRBD2; DNA: TGTGCCAGCAGTTTGGGGACTAGCAATGAGCAGTTCTTC; CDR3: CASSLGTSNEQFF
J: TRBJ1-6; size: .; V: TRBV25-1; D: .; DNA: TGTGCCAGCACGCGTCAGGCCAATAATTCACCCCTCCACTTT; CDR3: CASTRQANNSPLHF
J: TRBJ2-1; size: .; V: TRBV21-1; D: .; DNA: TGTGCCAGCAGCAGCAGGACTAGCGGGTGTCTTTACAATGAGCAGTTCTTC; CDR3: CASSSRTSGCLYNEQFF
J: TRBJ1-5; size: .; V: TRBV19; D: TRBD1; DNA: TGTGCCAGTAGTAAGCAGGGGGGACAGGGGAGAAATCAGCCCCAGCATTTT; CDR3: CASSKQGGQGRNQPQHF
J: TRBJ2-1; size: .; V: TRBV9; D: TRBD2; DNA: TGTGCCAGCAGCTCCCCTTCCGGGACTAGCGGGGCCTACAATGAGCAGTTCTTC; CDR3: CASSSPSGTSGAYNEQFF
J: TRBJ1-1; size: .; V: TRBV9; D: TRBD1; DNA: TGTGCCAGCAGCGTAGCTCTGGACAGGGAAGCTTTCTTT; CDR3: CASSVALDREAFF
J: TRBJ1-1; size: .; V: TRBV19; D: .; DNA: TGTGCCAGTACCCTCGGGGGAAGAAACACTGAAGCTTTCTTT; CDR3: CASTLGGRNTEAFF
J: TRBJ2-7; size: .; V: TRBV4-3; D: TRBD1; DNA: TGCGCCAGCAGCCAAGGGACAGGGGGCTCCTACGAGCAGTACTTC; CDR3: CASSQGTGGSYEQYF
J: TRBJ2-2; size: .; V: TRBV19; D: .; DNA: TGTGCCAGTAGGACTACTACCTTTGACGGGGAGCTGTTTTTT; CDR3: CASRTTTFDGELFF
J: TRBJ1-2; size: .; V: TRBV5-4; D: TRBD1; DNA: TGTGCCAGCAGCTTATTCAGACAGGGGAATAATGGCTACACCTTC; CDR3: CASSLFRQGNNGYTF
J: TRBJ2-1; size: .; V: TRBV20-1; D: .; DNA: TGCAGTGCCCCTTTTAACAATGAGCAGTTCTTC; CDR3: CSAPFNNEQFF
J: TRBJ2-2; size: .; V: TRBV7-2; D: TRBD2; DNA: TGTGCCAGCAGCCCCACCGGGGGACTAGCGGGAGTGGGGGAGCTGTTTTTT; CDR3: CASSPTGGLAGVGELFF
J: TRBJ2-5; size: .; V: TRBV4-1; D: .; DNA: TGCGCCAGCAGCCAAGATCCGTCCGGGGAGACCCAGTACTTC; CDR3: CASSQDPSGETQYF
J: TRBJ2-1; size: .; V: TRBV29-1; D: TRBD1; DNA: TGCAGCTCCCGTCCGACAGGGGGGAATGAGCAGTTCTTC; CDR3: CSSRPTGGNEQFF
J: TRBJ2-7; size: .; V: TRBV28; D: TRBD2; DNA: TGTGCCAGCAGTTCCAGCGGGAGACCATTCTACGAGCAGTACTTC; CDR3: CASSSSGRPFYEQYF
J: TRBJ1-2; size: .; V: TRBV28; D: .; DNA: TGTGCCAGCAGTCTAAACTATGGCTACACCTTC; CDR3: CASSLNYGYTF
J: TRBJ1-3; size: .; V: TRBV6-1; D: .; DNA: TGTGCCAGCAGTGAAGTGTGGGGACAACTTCTTAGCTCTGGAAACACCATATATTTT; CDR3: CASSEVWGQLLSSGNTIYF
J: TRBJ1-5; size: many; V: TRBV7-2; D: .; DNA: TGTGCCAGCAGCCCGAACACGGGGAGCAATCAGCCCCAGCATTTT; CDR3: CASSPNTGSNQPQHF
J: TRBJ2-1; size: .; V: TRBV6-5; D: .; DNA: TGTGCCAGCAGTTACTCTCCCAGGTCTGACAATGAGCAGTTCTTC; CDR3: CASSYSPRSDNEQFF
J: TRBJ1-2; size: .; V: TRBV2; D: TRBD1; DNA: TGTGCCAGCAGTAAAGAAAATGACAGGGGCATGGGCTATGGCTACACCTTC; CDR3: CASSKENDRGMGYGYTF
J: TRBJ1-5; size: .; V: TRBV19; D: .; DNA: TGTGCCAGTAGCCTCCGGGAGCGTCAGCCCCAGCATTTT; CDR3: CASSLRERQPQHF
J: TRBJ2-4; size: .; V: TRBV23-1; D: TRBD1; DNA: TGCGCCAGCGGAGACCGGGACAGGGTAATTTTCAAAAACATTCAGTACTTC; CDR3: CASGDRDRVIFKNIQYF
J: TRBJ2-7; size: .; V: TRBV10-2; D: .; DNA: TGCGCCAGCAGTGTAGGCACAGCCTACGAGCAGTACTTC; CDR3: CASSVGTAYEQYF
J: TRBJ1-5; size: few; V: TRBV2; D: TRBD1; DNA: TGTGCCAGCAGTGAAAATCGGGGGACAGGGGGCGGCAATCAGCCCCAGCATTTT; CDR3: CASSENRGTGGGNQPQHF
J: TRBJ2-7; size: .; V: TRBV7-2; D: TRBD1; DNA: TGTGCCAGCAGCCAGGCGACAGGGACCTACGAGCAGTACTTC; CDR3: CASSQATGTYEQYF
J: TRBJ2-1; size: .; V: TRBV7-2; D: TRBD2; DNA: TGTGCCAGCAGTCCCGGACTAGCGGGAGCATCAGGGAATGAGCAGTTCTTC; CDR3: CASSPGLAGASGNEQFF
J: TRBJ2-6; size: .; V: TRBV3-1/TRBV3-2; D: .; DNA: TGTGCCAGCAGCCAAGACGGGACTGGGGCCAACGTCCTGACTTTC; CDR3: CASSQDGTGANVLTF
J: TRBJ1-1; size: once; V: TRBV7-8; D: .; DNA: TGTGCCAGCAGCTTATTAGTTCGGAGGGAGGATGATACTGAAGCTTTCTTT; CDR3: CASSLLVRREDDTEAFF
J: TRBJ1-1; size: .; V: TRBV25-1; D: .; DNA: TGTGCCAGCAGTGTTTTTGGGCCTCAAAACGGAGCTTTCTTT; CDR3: CASSVFGPQNGAFF
J: TRBJ1-2; size: .; V: TRBV10-2; D: TRBD1; DNA: TGCGCCAGCAGTGAGGAGGGGGCGCGAGGCTACACCTTC; CDR3: CASSEEGARGYTF